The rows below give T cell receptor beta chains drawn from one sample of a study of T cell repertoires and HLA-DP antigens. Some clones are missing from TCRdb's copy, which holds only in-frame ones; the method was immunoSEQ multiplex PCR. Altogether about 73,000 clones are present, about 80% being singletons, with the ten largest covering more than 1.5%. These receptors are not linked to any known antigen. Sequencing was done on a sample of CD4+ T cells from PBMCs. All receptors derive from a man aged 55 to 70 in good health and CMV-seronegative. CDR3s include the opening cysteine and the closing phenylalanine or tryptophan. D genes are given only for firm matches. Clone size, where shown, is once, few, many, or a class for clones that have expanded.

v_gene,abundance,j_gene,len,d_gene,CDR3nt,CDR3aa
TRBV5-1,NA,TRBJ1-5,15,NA,TGCGCCAGCAGCTTGGACAACAATAGCAATCAGCCCCAGCATTTT,CASSLDNNSNQPQHF
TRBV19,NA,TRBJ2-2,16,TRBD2,TGTGCCAGTAGTGCGGGACTAGCGGGGGAGCGTGGGGAGCTGTTTTTT,CASSAGLAGERGELFF
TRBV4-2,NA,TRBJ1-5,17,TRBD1,TGTGCCAGCAGCCAAAGGAGGGACAGCGGGGGAGGTCAGCCCCAGCATTTT,CASSQRRDSGGGQPQHF
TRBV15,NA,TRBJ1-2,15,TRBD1,TGTGCCACCAGCAGAGGGGGACAGACAACCTATGGCTACACCTTC,CATSRGGQTTYGYTF
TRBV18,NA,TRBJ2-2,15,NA,TGTGCCAGCTCACCATCGGGGGCGGACACCGGGGAGCTGTTTTTT,CASSPSGADTGELFF
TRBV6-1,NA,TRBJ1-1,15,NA,TGTGCCAGCAGGGACAGCTCGATTGGCGGATCTGAAGCTTTCTTT,CASRDSSIGGSEAFF
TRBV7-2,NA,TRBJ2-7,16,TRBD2,TGTGCCAGCAGCTTAGGCGGCGGGGGGGGCAGGTACGAGCAGTACTTC,CASSLGGGGGRYEQYF
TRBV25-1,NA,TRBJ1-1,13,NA,TGTGCCAGCAGTGAACTAGTCAACACTGAAGCTTTCTTT,CASSELVNTEAFF
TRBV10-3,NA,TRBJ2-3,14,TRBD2,TGTGCCATCAGTGTTAGCGGGGGGAGGGATACGCAGTATTTT,CAISVSGGRDTQYF
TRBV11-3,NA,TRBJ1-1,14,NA,TGTGCCAGCAGCTTTTCCGGAACACACACTGAAGCTTTCTTT,CASSFSGTHTEAFF
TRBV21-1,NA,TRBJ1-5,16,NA,TGTGCCAGCAGCAAACTCGACAGGGATAGCAATCAGCCCCAGCATTTT,CASSKLDRDSNQPQHF
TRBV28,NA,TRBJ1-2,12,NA,TGTGCCAGCAGTCCCCCGGGAAGTGGCTACACCTTC,CASSPPGSGYTF
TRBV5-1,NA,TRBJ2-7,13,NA,TGCGCCAGCAGCCCGGACGCCGCCTACGAGCAGTACTTC,CASSPDAAYEQYF
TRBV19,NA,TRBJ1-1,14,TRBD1,TGTGCCAGTGTGAGGACAGGGGTAAGGGCTGAAGCTTTCTTT,CASVRTGVRAEAFF
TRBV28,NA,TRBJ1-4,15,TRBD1,TGTGCCAGCACGAGGGTGGGACAGGGGCGTGAAAAACTGTTTTTT,CASTRVGQGREKLFF
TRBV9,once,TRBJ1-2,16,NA,TGTGCCAGCAGCCCTCAGATTGACAGCGGGGGGCGCAGCTACACCTTC,CASSPQIDSGGRSYTF
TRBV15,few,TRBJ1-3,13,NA,TGTGCCATCAACCGATTGGCCGGAAACACCATATATTTT,CAINRLAGNTIYF
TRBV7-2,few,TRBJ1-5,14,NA,TGTGCCAGCAGCTTAGTGGGGAACAATCAGCCCCAGCATTTT,CASSLVGNNQPQHF
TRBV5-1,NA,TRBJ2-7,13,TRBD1,TGCGCCAGCAGCTCCGGACAGGGCAACGAGCAGTACTTC,CASSSGQGNEQYF
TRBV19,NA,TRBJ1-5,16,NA,TGTGCCAGTAGCCTCGAGGGGCAGGGAGGCAATCAGCCCCAGCATTTT,CASSLEGQGGNQPQHF
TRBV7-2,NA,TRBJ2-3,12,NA,TGTGCCAGCAGCTCTCCTGCCGATACGCAGTATTTT,CASSSPADTQYF
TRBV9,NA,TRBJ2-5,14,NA,TGTGCCAGCAGCGTAGATGGGGTCCAAGAGACCCAGTACTTC,CASSVDGVQETQYF
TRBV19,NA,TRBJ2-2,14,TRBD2,TGTGCCAGCAGACTAGCGGGGGTCACCGGGGAGCTGTTTTTT,CASRLAGVTGELFF
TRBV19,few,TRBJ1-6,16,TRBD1,TGTGCCAGTAGTACCGGGACAGGGAGCGGCAATTCACCCCTCCACTTT,CASSTGTGSGNSPLHF
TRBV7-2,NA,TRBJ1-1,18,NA,TGTGCCAGCAGCCCGACCGCCCTTAGAGGGGGGTGGGACACTGAAGCTTTCTTT,CASSPTALRGGWDTEAFF
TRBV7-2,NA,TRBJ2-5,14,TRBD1,TGTGCCAGCAGCTCCACAGGGGTACAAGAGACCCAGTACTTC,CASSSTGVQETQYF
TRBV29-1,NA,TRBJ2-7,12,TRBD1,TGCAGCGCCCGACAGGGGGCTAGAGAGCAGTACTTC,CSARQGAREQYF
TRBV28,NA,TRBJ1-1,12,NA,TGTGCCAGCAGTTCGTCGGGCACTGAAGCTTTCTTT,CASSSSGTEAFF
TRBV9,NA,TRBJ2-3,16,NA,TGTGCCAGCAGCGTACGAATAACGGGAGCTGGAGATACGCAGTATTTT,CASSVRITGAGDTQYF
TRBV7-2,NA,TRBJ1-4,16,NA,TGTGCCAGCAGCTTAGCGCTCGGGGGGCTTGGGGAAAAACTGTTTTTT,CASSLALGGLGEKLFF
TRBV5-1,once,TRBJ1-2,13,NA,TGCGCCAGCAGCTTGGACAGGGCAAACGGCTACACCTTC,CASSLDRANGYTF
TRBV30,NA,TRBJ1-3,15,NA,TGTGCCTGGAATAGGGGGGTAAACTCTGGAAACACCATATATTTT,CAWNRGVNSGNTIYF
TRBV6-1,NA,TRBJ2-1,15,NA,TGTGCCAGCAGTGAAGGTGGGGCAGGCTTGGCTGAGCAGTTCTTC,CASSEGGAGLAEQFF
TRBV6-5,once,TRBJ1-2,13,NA,TGTGCCAGCAGTCAGGGAAGGGGGGAAGGCTACACCTTC,CASSQGRGEGYTF
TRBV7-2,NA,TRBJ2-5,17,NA,TGTGCCAGCAGCTTAGCGTCCTCCAGAGGGCTACAAGAGACCCAGTACTTC,CASSLASSRGLQETQYF
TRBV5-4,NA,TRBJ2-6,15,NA,TGTGCCAGCAGCAGGAGGGGCTCTGGGGCCAACGTCCTGACTTTC,CASSRRGSGANVLTF
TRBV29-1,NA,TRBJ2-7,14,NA,TGCAGCGTTGAAGATCAAGCAGGGGAAGCCCCGCAGTACTTC,CSVEDQAGEAPQYF
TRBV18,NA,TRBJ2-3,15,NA,TGTGCCAGCTCACCTAGTAAGGGAGGCACAGATACGCAGTATTTT,CASSPSKGGTDTQYF
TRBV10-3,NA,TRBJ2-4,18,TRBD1,TGTGCCATCAGTGAGACACCCCCGGGACAGGAGCCCAAAAACATTCAGTACTTC,CAISETPPGQEPKNIQYF
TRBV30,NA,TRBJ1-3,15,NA,TGTGCCTGGAGTGTGGGGAGGGCCTCTGGAAACACCATATATTTT,CAWSVGRASGNTIYF
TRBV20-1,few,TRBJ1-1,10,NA,TGCAGTGCTGGAAACACTGAAGCTTTCTTT,CSAGNTEAFF
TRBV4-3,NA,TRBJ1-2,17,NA,TGCGCCAGCAGCCAAGATTCCAGGGTCCAAGATCGTGGTGGCTACACCTTC,CASSQDSRVQDRGGYTF
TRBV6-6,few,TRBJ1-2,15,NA,TGTGCCAGCACCGAACAGGGTATAACTAACTATGGCTACACCTTC,CASTEQGITNYGYTF
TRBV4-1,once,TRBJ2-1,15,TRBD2,TGCGCCAGCAGCTATCTGACTAGCGGGCGGTGGGAGCAGTTCTTC,CASSYLTSGRWEQFF
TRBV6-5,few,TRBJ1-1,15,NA,TGTGCCAGCAGTTACTCGAGGGGACGGAACACTGAAGCTTTCTTT,CASSYSRGRNTEAFF
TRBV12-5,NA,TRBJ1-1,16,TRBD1,TGTGCTAGTGGTTCGGGACAGGGTTGGGGTGGCACTGAAGCTTTCTTT,CASGSGQGWGGTEAFF
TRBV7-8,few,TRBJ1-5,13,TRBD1,TGTGCCAGCAGCCGACAGGGGGCTCAGCCCCAGCATTTT,CASSRQGAQPQHF
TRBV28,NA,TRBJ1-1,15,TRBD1,TGTGCCAGCAGACCCGGGGGACAGGGTAAAACTGAAGCTTTCTTT,CASRPGGQGKTEAFF
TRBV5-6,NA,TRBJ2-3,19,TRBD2,TGTGCCAGCAGCTTCCAGACTAGCGGGATTACTATTGGCACAGATACGCAGTATTTT,CASSFQTSGITIGTDTQYF
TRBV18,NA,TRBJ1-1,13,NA,TGTGCCAGCTCACCTCGGTTGGACACTGAAGCTTTCTTT,CASSPRLDTEAFF
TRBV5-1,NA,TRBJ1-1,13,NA,TGCGCCAGCAGTCAGGGTGTGAACACTGAAGCTTTCTTT,CASSQGVNTEAFF
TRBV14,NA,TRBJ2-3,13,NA,TGTGCCAGCAGCCAAGCCCTGCTGGATACGCAGTATTTT,CASSQALLDTQYF
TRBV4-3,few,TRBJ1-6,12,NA,TGCGCCAGCAGCCAAGGGCGGGACCCCCTCCACTTT,CASSQGRDPLHF